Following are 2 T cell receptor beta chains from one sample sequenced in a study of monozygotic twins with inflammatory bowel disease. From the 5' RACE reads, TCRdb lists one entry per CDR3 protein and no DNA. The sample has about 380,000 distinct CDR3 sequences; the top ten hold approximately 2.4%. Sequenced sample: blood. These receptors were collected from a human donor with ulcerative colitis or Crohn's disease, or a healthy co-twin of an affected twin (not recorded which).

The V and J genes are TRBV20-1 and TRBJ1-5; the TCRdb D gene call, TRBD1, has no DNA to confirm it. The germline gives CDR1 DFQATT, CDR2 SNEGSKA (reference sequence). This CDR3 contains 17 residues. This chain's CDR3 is CSASSESPDLGYQPQHF.

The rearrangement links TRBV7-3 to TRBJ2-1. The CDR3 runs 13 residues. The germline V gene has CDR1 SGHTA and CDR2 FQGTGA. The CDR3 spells CASSLRVSNEQFF. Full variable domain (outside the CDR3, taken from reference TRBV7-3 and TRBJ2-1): GAGVSQTPSNKVTEKGKYVELRCDPISGHTALYWYRQSLGQGPEFLIYFQGTGAADDSGLPNDRFFAVRPEGSVSTLKIQRTERGDSAVYLCASSLRVSNEQFFGPGTRLTVL.